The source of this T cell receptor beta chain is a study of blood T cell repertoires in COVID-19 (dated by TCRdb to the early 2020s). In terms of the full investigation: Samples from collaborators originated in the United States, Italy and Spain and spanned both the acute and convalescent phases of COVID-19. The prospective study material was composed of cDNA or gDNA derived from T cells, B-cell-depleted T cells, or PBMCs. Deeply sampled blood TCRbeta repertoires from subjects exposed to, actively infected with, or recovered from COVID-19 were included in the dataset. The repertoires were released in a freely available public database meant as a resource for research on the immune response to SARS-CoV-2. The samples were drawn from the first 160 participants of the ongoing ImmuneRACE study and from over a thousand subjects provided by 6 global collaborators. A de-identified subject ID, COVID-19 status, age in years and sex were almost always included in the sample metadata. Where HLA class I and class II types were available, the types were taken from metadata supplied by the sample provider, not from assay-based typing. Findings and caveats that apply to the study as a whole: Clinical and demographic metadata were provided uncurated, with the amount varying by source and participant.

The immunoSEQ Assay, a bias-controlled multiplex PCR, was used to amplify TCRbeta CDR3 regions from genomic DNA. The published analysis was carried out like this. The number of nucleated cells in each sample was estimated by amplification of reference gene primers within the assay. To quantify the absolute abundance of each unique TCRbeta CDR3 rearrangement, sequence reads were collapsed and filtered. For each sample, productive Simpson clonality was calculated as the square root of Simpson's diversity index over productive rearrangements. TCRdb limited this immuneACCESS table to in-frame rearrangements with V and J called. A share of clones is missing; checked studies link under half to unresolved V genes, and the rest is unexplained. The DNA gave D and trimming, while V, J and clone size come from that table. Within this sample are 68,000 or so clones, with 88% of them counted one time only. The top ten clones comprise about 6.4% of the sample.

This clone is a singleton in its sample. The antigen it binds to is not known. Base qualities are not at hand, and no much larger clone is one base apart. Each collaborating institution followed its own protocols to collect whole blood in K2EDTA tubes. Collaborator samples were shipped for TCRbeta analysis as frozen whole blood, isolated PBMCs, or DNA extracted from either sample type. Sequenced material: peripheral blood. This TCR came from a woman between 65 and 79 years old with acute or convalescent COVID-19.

The DNA is TGTGCCAGCAGCCTCGGGGGGGTAAGGAATCAAGCTTTCTTT. Translated, it gives CASSLGGVRNQAFF. The rearrangement combines TRBV7-2 with TRBJ1-1, and the D gene may be TRBD1, 5 bases matching. V and J are truncated by 5 bases and 9 bases respectively, leaving an intervening sequence of 19 bases. Via the germline V gene, CDR1 is SGHTA and CDR2 FQGNSA. Reading from cysteine to phenylalanine, the CDR3 counts 14 amino acids. The kept DNA is CDR3 alone, 42 bases in frame from the first base.